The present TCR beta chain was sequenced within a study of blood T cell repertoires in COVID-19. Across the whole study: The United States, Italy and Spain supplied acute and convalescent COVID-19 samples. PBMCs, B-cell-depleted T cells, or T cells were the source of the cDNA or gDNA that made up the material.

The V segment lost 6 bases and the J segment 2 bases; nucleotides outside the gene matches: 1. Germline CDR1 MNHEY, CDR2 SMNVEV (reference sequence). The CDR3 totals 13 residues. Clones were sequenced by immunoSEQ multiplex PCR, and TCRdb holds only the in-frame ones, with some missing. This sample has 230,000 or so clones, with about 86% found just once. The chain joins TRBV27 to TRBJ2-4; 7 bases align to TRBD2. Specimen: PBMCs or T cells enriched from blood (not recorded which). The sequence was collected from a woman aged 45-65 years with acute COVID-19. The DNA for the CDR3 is TGTGCCAGCAGGCGGGGGTCCAAAAACATTCAGTACTTC. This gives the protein CASRRGSKNIQYF.